This T cell receptor beta chain was found in a study of cytomegalovirus exposure and HLA in healthy donors. V dropped 5 bases and J dropped 4; count of bases not matched to a gene: 7. CDR1 and CDR2 (germline): SGHTA, FQGNSA. The CDR3 spans 14 residues. A remark on this clone: Antigen: not known.

Here immunoSEQ multiplex PCR was the method, and the copy in TCRdb shows in-frame clones only, minus some. The data show roughly 350,000 clones, roughly 85% seen once. Study-wide results and caveats: The study put 150 to 200 TCR beta chains on its list as cytomegalovirus-associated. Specific recognition of CMV antigens was confirmed in vitro for three chains (all CMV-associated). Most TCR sequences proved rare, with some public TCRs found in many donors.

The sequence was obtained from a woman aged 18-29 years in good health and CMV-seronegative. What was sequenced was PBMCs. V is TRBV7-2 and J is TRBJ1-2, with 7 bases aligning to TRBD1. The DNA for the CDR3 is TGTGCCAGCAGCCCGGGACAGTTCGGCTATGGCTACACCTTC. It specifies CASSPGQFGYGYTF.